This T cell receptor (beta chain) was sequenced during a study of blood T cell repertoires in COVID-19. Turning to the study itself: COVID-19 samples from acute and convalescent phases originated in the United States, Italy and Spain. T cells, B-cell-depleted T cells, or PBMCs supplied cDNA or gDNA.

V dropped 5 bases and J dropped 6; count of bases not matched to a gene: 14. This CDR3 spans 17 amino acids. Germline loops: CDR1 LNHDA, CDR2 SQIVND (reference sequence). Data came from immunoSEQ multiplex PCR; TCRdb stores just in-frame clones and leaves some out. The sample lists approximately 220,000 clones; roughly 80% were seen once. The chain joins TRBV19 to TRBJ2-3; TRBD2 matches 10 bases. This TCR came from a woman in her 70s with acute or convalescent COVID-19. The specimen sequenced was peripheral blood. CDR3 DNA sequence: TGTGCCAGTAGTCCACAACGCCTAGCGGGAGCCCTGGATACGCAGTATTTT. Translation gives CASSPQRLAGALDTQYF. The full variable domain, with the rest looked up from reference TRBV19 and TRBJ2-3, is DGGITQSPKYLFRKEGQNVTLSCEQNLNHDAMYWYRQDPGQGLRLIYYSQIVNDFQKGDIAEGYSVSREKKESFPLTVTSAQKNPTAFYLCASSPQRLAGALDTQYFGPGTRLTVL.